The entry below describes one TCR beta chain. Its specificity is unknown. From germline, CDR1 is SNHLY and CDR2 FYNNEI. This CDR3 has 14 residues. V lost 4 bases, J lost 4 bases, and 4 bases stayed unmatched. The sample originates from a study of T cell responses to AZD1222 COVID-19 vaccine. Study-level results: Elevations in Spike-specific TCR breadth and depth followed administration of two AZD1222 doses. Unmutated variant regions reportedly attract nearly half of all spike-specific TCRs.

Only in-frame clones appear in the TCRdb table, and some are missing; sequencing was by immunoSEQ multiplex PCR. Counted here are about 170,000 clones, 75% to 90% occurring once; the ten biggest clones make up about 6.9%. This receptor was taken from an adult in good health. The sequences come from peripheral blood, collected on day 0 of AZD1222 vaccination. The V gene is TRBV2, the J gene TRBJ2-3; TRBD2 matches at 8 bases. Here the CDR3 DNA reads TGTGCCAGCAGTGCTGCGGGGGGCGCAGATACGCAGTATTTT. Encoded protein: CASSAAGGADTQYF.